The text below deals with one TCR beta chain. Method: immunoSEQ multiplex PCR; TCRdb's copy keeps in-frame clones and lacks some. The sample holds under 700,000 clones; more than 75% are singletons and the top ten take more than 0.01%. The data were obtained in a study of shared T cell receptors in the human thymus. The CDR3 is 14 residues long. V lost 11 bases and J lost 2; bases outside the gene matches: 10. CDR1 and CDR2 (germline): SNHLY, FYNNEI. These same data were also listed under a study on human thymus T cells. Per that study: In thymic and blood repertoires alike, V and J usage looked biased.

The sequencing sample was made of thymocytes. The receptor was derived from a boy in the first two years of life with a congenital heart defect. The chain employs TRBV2 and TRBJ2-7; 9 bases match TRBD2. In DNA form, the CDR3 reads TGTGCCTGGGGGAGCGGGAGGCCTGCCTACGAGCAGTACTTC. Translation gives CAWGSGRPAYEQYF.